The 25 T cell receptor beta chains listed next were all sequenced from one sample in a study of blood T cell repertoires in COVID-19. The table came from immunoSEQ multiplex PCR; TCRdb's copy has only in-frame clones and leaves some out. The sample yields approximately 270,000 clones, about 86% seen once. The sample taken for sequencing was peripheral blood. The receptors were gathered from an elderly man with acute or convalescent COVID-19.

The V call is TRBV7-9, the J call TRBJ2-5; 9 positions agree with TRBD1. The V segment lost 5 bases and the J segment 3 bases; nucleotides outside the gene matches: 4. Germline lookup yields CDR1 SEHNR and CDR2 FQNEAQ (reference sequence). The CDR3 has 14 residues. This chain's CDR3 is CASSPRTGEETQYF. The CDR3 region has the DNA TGTGCCAGCAGCCCCCGGACAGGGGAAGAGACCCAGTACTTC.

The V gene is TRBV28, the J gene TRBJ2-3; 8 nucleotides match TRBD2. This CDR3 contains 15 residues. CDR1 MDHEN and CDR2 SYDVKM come from the germline V gene. J was trimmed by 2 bases and V by 7 bases; bases with no gene match: 8. CDR3 bases: TGTGCCAGCATCCTTTACGGGGGGGCCACAGATACGCAGTATTTT. This codes for CASILYGGATDTQYF. Based on the CDR3 plus reference TRBV28 and TRBJ2-3, the full variable domain is DVKVTQSSRYLVKRTGEKVFLECVQDMDHENMFWYRQDPGLGLRLIYFSYDVKMKEKGDIPEGYSVSREKKERFSLILESASTNQTSMYLCASILYGGATDTQYFGPGTRLTVL.

The chain is built from TRBV5-1 and TRBJ2-2; possible D gene TRBD2, 6 bases. V dropped 7 bases and J dropped 0 bases, with 16 bases sitting between them. Germline assignment: CDR1 SGHRS and CDR2 YFSETQ. This CDR3 has 16 amino acids. Here the CDR3 reads CASGGGWNANTGELFF. In nucleotides, the CDR3 is TGCGCCAGCGGTGGAGGGTGGAACGCGAACACCGGGGAGCTGTTTTTT.

This rearrangement joins TRBV7-9 to TRBJ2-7; D uncertain. Germline values: CDR1 SEHNR, CDR2 FQNEAQ (reference sequence). CDR3 length equals 15 residues. Trimming stripped 5 bases from V and 0 bases from J, with 14 bases between. The CDR3: CASSEHLSSSYEQYF. CDR3 nucleotides: TGTGCCAGCAGCGAACACCTTTCAAGCTCCTACGAGCAGTACTTC.

This rearrangement joins TRBV27 to TRBJ1-6; D might be TRBD1 (5 bases). Trimming stripped 7 bases from V and 7 bases from J, with 8 bases between. In germline, CDR1 is MNHEY, CDR2 SMNVEV (reference sequence). The CDR3 has 12 residues. This CDR3 reads CASTRANSPLHF. The CDR3 DNA reads TGTGCCAGCACCAGGGCAAATTCACCCCTCCACTTT.

This chain links TRBV19 with TRBJ2-3, with 12 bases identical to TRBD2. The CDR3 extends over 19 amino acids. The J segment lost 1 base and the V segment lost 0 bases, leaving 8 bases of the junction unmatched. Germline values: CDR1 LNHDA, CDR2 SQIVND (reference sequence). The CDR3: CASSIEASGGAPRTDTQYF. The CDR3 region has the DNA TGTGCCAGTAGTATAGAAGCTAGCGGGGGGGCCCCCCGCACAGATACGCAGTATTTT. Full variable domain (outside the CDR3, taken from reference TRBV19 and TRBJ2-3): DGGITQSPKYLFRKEGQNVTLSCEQNLNHDAMYWYRQDPGQGLRLIYYSQIVNDFQKGDIAEGYSVSREKKESFPLTVTSAQKNPTAFYLCASSIEASGGAPRTDTQYFGPGTRLTVL.

This clone has a single count. The rearrangement uses TRBV6-5 and TRBJ1-5; no clear D gene. The length of the CDR3 is 13 residues. Trimming took off 6 bases at V and 2 bases at J, with 8 bases between the two ends. Looked up from germline, CDR1 is MNHEY and CDR2 is SVGAGI. CDR3 region: CASSQNGNQPQHF. In DNA form, the CDR3 reads TGTGCCAGCAGCCAGAATGGCAATCAGCCCCAGCATTTT.

The CDR3 bases are TGTGCCAGCAGCCCCCGACAGGGACGAAGGCAAGAGACCCAGTACTTC. It encodes CASSPRQGRRQETQYF. This sequence joins TRBV9 and TRBJ2-5, with 7 bases that match TRBD1. With 4 bases clipped from V and 2 bases from J, the junction kept 11 bases outside the gene matches. Germline CDR1 reads SGDLS; CDR2 reads YYNGEE. The CDR3 length is 16 residues.

The chain is built from TRBV5-1 and TRBJ1-6, with D perhaps matching TRBD1 (6 bases). V lost 2 bases and J 12 bases, leaving 18 bases between the germline ends. Germline CDR1 is SGHRS and CDR2 is YFSETQ. The CDR3 consists of 15 residues. The CDR3 is CASSFGQTHREPLHF. The CDR3 region has the DNA TGCGCCAGCAGCTTCGGACAGACGCATAGGGAACCCCTCCACTTT.

V is TRBV24-1 and J is TRBJ2-1; perhaps TRBD1 as D (6 bases). The CDR3 has 14 residues. The V gene lost 1 base and the J gene lost 6 bases, with 9 bases spanning the gap. CDR1 is KGHDR and CDR2 is SFDVKD in the germline V gene. The CDR3 region has the DNA TGTGCCACCAGTGATTTTCGCAGGGGCAATGAGCAGTTCTTC. Residues: CATSDFRRGNEQFF.

This clone appeared a few times. The chain has TRBV18 and TRBJ2-6, with 11 bases identical to TRBD1. The CDR3 runs to 19 residues. From germline, CDR1 is KGHSH and CDR2 LQKENI. Unmatched junction bases numbered 9, after V lost 5 bases and J lost 0 bases. The CDR3 DNA is TGTGCCAGCTCATTGACGCCCGGACAGGGGGCCTCTGGGGCCAACGTCCTGACTTTC. This gives the protein CASSLTPGQGASGANVLTF.

The CDR3 DNA reads TGTGCCACCAGCAGAGATAAGGGGAAAGATTATAGCAATCAGCCCCAGCATTTT. Protein: CATSRDKGKDYSNQPQHF. The chain is built from TRBV15 and TRBJ1-5, with TRBD1 as a possible D gene (5 bases). Per germline, CDR1 LNHNV and CDR2 YYDKDF (reference sequence). V was trimmed by 0 bases and J by 0 bases, leaving 15 bases between them. This CDR3 comprises 18 residues.

The chain combines TRBV6-5 with TRBJ2-2; 7 positions agree with TRBD1. The germline V gene has CDR1 MNHEY and CDR2 SVGAGI. The junction had 3 bases not matched to a gene; V was cut back by 7 bases and J by 1 base. The CDR3 covers 14 residues. In DNA form, the CDR3 reads TGTGCCAGCACCCGGGACAGGAACACCGGGGAGCTGTTTTTT. Translating gives CASTRDRNTGELFF.

The chain couples TRBV19 to TRBJ2-7; 7 positions agree with TRBD2. The CDR3 has 14 amino acids. Trimming cost V 3 bases and J 5 bases; bases outside gene matches: 7. In germline, CDR1 is LNHDA, CDR2 SQIVND (reference sequence). CDR3 coding DNA: TGTGCCAGTAGTATCCGCGGGAGAGAACACGAGCAGTACTTC. Protein sequence: CASSIRGREHEQYF.

The chain carries TRBV6-6 and TRBJ1-2, with TRBD1 as a possible D gene (6 bases). Germline CDR1 is MNHNY and CDR2 is SVGAGI (reference sequence). Trimming cost V 4 bases and J 4 bases, with 13 bases left between them. The CDR3 spans 14 residues. CDR3 amino acids: CASSLAGAGYGYTF. The CDR3 DNA is TGTGCCAGCAGTTTGGCAGGGGCTGGCTATGGCTACACCTTC.

The CDR3 here is CASSPGTSGSTTDTQYF. CDR3 nucleotide sequence: TGTGCCAGCAGCCCCGGGACTAGCGGGTCGACCACAGATACGCAGTATTTT. The chain carries TRBV3-1 (or the pseudogene TRBV3-2) and TRBJ2-3, with 12 bases identical to TRBD2. The CDR3 is 17 residues long. Germline CDR1 LGHDT, CDR2 YNNKEL (reference sequence). The trim removed 4 bases at V and 2 bases at J, leaving 7 bases unmatched.

The chain employs TRBV14 and TRBJ1-3; D not certain. V lost 2 bases and J 4 bases, leaving 6 bases between the germline ends. CDR1 SGHDN and CDR2 FVKESK come from the germline V gene. CDR3 length equals 13 residues. The CDR3 DNA sequence: TGTGCCAGCAGCCAACACTCAGGAAACACCATATATTTT. It is translated as CASSQHSGNTIYF.

CDR3 sequence reads: CASSSGLASTDTQYF. The CDR3 nucleotides read TGTGCCAGCAGCTCGGGACTAGCGAGCACAGATACGCAGTATTTT. J is TRBJ2-3 and V is TRBV7-9; 10 bases fit TRBD2. The CDR3 sequence is 15 residues long. Trimming took 4 bases from V and 0 from J; bases not matched to a gene: 1. In germline, CDR1 is SEHNR, CDR2 FQNEAQ (reference sequence).

The genes are TRBV2 and TRBJ1-2; D remains ambiguous. V was shortened by 8 bases and J by 1 base, with 8 bases between the two germline ends. CDR3 length equals 12 residues. CDR1 and CDR2 from the germline V gene are SNHLY and FYNNEI. The CDR3 is CASLRLNYGYTF. The CDR3 nucleotides read TGTGCCAGCCTCCGACTTAACTATGGCTACACCTTC.

The rearrangement joins TRBV6-2 or TRBV6-3 to TRBJ2-6; 8 bases agree with TRBD2. The CDR3 spans 18 residues. The junction had 10 bases not matched to a gene; V was cut back by 5 bases and J by 1 base. In germline, CDR1 is MNHEY, CDR2 SVGEGT. In DNA form, the CDR3 reads TGTGCCAGCAGTCCCCAAGCGGGAGTACCTTCTGGGGCCAACGTCCTGACTTTC. This encodes CASSPQAGVPSGANVLTF.

The chain combines TRBV19 with TRBJ1-5; D is unresolved. V was clipped by 2 bases and J by 5 bases, with 4 bases between them. Germline V gene sequence: CDR1 LNHDA, CDR2 SQIVND (reference sequence). The CDR3 has 12 residues. CDR3 sequence reads: CASSILDQPQHF. CDR3 coding DNA: TGTGCCAGTAGTATACTCGATCAGCCCCAGCATTTT. Supplemented by reference TRBV19 and TRBJ1-5, the full variable domain reads DGGITQSPKYLFRKEGQNVTLSCEQNLNHDAMYWYRQDPGQGLRLIYYSQIVNDFQKGDIAEGYSVSREKKESFPLTVTSAQKNPTAFYLCASSILDQPQHFGDGTRLSIL.

V is TRBV6-1 and J is TRBJ1-5, with D tentatively TRBD1 (5 bases). The germline V gene encodes CDR1 MNHNS and CDR2 SASEGT. CDR3 length: 15 amino acids. The V end was cut by 3 bases, the J end by 2 bases, with 11 bases between. CDR3 region: CASSDGQGGNQPQHF. The DNA for the CDR3 is TGTGCCAGCAGTGATGGACAAGGGGGCAATCAGCCCCAGCATTTT.

This chain joins TRBV13 and TRBJ2-4, with D possibly matching TRBD1 (6 bases). Germline lookup yields CDR1 PRHDT and CDR2 FYEKMQ (reference sequence). The ends were cut back, 1 base at V and 4 bases at J, with 20 bases in the middle. This CDR3 region has 18 residues. CDR3 residues: CASSLVGRTPDRKNIQYF. CDR3 sequence (DNA): TGTGCCAGCAGCTTAGTCGGACGGACTCCCGACAGGAAAAACATTCAGTACTTC.

This clone occurred a few times. V gene TRBV30 combines with J gene TRBJ1-6, with D uncertain. Looked up from germline, CDR1 is GTSNPN and CDR2 is SVGIG (reference sequence). Trimming removed 0 bases from V and 6 bases from J, with 3 bases in between. The CDR3 is made up of 12 amino acids. The chain's CDR3 is CAWSVSNSPLHF. The CDR3 DNA sequence: TGTGCCTGGAGTGTCTCTAATTCACCCCTCCACTTT.

As for this clone: Other DNA variants within this sample encode the same CDR3. The chain carries TRBV6-1 and TRBJ2-7; D may be TRBD1 (5 bases). V was pared by 2 bases and J by 0 bases, with 11 bases between. This CDR3 comprises 15 residues. The germline gives CDR1 MNHNS, CDR2 SASEGT. CDR3 in amino acids: CASSEPGHLSYEQYF. The CDR3 DNA is TGTGCCAGCAGTGAACCTGGACACCTCTCCTACGAGCAGTACTTC.